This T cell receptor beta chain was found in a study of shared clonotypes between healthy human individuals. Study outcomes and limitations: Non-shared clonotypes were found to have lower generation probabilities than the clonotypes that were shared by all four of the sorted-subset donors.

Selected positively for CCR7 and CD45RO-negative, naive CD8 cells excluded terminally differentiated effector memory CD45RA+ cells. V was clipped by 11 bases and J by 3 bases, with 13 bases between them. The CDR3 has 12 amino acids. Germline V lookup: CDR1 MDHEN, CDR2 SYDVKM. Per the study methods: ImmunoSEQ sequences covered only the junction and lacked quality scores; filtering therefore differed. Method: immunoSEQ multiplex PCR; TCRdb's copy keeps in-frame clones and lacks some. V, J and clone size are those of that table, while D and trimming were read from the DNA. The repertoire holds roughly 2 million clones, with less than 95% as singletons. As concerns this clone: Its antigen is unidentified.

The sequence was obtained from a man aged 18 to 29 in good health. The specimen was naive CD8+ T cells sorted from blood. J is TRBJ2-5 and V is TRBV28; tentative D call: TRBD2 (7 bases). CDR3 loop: CALRGGEETQYF. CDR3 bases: TGTGCCCTCCGAGGGGGGGAAGAGACCCAGTACTTC.